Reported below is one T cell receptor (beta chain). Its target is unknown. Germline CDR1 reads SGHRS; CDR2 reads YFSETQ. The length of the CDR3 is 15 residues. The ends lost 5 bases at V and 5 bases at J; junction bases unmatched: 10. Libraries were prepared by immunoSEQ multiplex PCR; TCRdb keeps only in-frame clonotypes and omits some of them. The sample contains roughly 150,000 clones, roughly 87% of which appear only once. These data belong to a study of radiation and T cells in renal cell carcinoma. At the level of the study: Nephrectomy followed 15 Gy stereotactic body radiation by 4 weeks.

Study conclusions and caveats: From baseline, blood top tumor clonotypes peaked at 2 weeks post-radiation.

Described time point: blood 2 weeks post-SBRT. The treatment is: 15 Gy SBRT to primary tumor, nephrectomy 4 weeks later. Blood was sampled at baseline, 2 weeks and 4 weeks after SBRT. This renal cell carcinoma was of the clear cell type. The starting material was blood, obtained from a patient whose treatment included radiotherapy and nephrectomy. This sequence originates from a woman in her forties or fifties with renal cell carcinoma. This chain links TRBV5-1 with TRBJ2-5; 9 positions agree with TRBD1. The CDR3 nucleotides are TGCGCCAGCAGACTCACACAGGGGGCTGGGGAGACCCAGTACTTC. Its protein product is CASRLTQGAGETQYF.